The T cell receptor beta chain described here comes from a study of T cell responses to AZD1222 COVID-19 vaccine. Overall study findings and caveats: Baseline serostatus was positive in only six AZD1222 recipients. The sample set comprised mostly white British donors with more females, and clonal diversity was possibly underestimated. No repertoire was sampled before or during the peak T cell response, only after it.

The CDR3 has 12 residues. The germline V and J ends were trimmed by 11 bases and 1 base, with 11 bases remaining between them. Germline lookup yields CDR1 MNHNY and CDR2 SVGAGI (reference sequence). TCRdb's copy holds only in-frame clones and misses some; the assay was immunoSEQ multiplex PCR. The data hold 130,000 to 150,000 clones, with 88% observed a single time. About this clone itself: Antigen specificity is unknown.

The sequence derives from an adult who received the MenACWY meningococcal vaccine as a control. This rearrangement joins TRBV6-6 to TRBJ1-2; no reliable D call. Material: peripheral blood, obtained 28 days after the second dose of the MenACWY control vaccine. CDR3 region: CASKDGNYGYTF. DNA of the CDR3: TGTGCCTCGAAGGACGGTAACTATGGCTACACCTTC.